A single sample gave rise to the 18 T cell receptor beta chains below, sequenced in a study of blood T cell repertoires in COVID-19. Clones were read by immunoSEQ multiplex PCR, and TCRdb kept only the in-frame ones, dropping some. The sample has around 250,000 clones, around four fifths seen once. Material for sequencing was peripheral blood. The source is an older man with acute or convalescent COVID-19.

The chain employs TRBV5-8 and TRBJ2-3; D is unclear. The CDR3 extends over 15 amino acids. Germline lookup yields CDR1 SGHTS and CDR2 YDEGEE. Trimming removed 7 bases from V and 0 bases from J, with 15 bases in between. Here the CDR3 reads CASPARVWSTDTQYF. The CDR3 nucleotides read TGTGCCAGCCCTGCCCGCGTGTGGAGCACAGATACGCAGTATTTT.

The CDR3 is CASSSQGRMRNTEAFF. CDR3 nucleotides: TGTGCCAGCAGTTCACAGGGTCGGATGAGGAACACTGAAGCTTTCTTT. The gene calls are TRBV28 and TRBJ1-1; the D gene is possibly TRBD1 (6 bases). Germline loops: CDR1 MDHEN, CDR2 SYDVKM. The V end lost 4 bases, the J end lost 1 base, and 16 bases lay between the germline ends. The CDR3 contains 16 residues.

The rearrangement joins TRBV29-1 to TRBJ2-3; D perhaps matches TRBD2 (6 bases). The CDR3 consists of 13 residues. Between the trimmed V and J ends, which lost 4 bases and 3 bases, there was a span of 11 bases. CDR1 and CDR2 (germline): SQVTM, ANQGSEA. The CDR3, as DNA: TGCAGCGTTGGGTTTGGGGGGACAGATACGCAGTATTTT. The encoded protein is CSVGFGGTDTQYF.

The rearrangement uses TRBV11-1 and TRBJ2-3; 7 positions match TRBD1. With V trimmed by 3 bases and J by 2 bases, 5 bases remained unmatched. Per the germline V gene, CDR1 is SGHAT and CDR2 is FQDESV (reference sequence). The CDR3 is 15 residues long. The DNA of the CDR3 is TGTGCCAGCAGCTTCGGACAGGTGGCCACAGATACGCAGTATTTT. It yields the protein CASSFGQVATDTQYF.

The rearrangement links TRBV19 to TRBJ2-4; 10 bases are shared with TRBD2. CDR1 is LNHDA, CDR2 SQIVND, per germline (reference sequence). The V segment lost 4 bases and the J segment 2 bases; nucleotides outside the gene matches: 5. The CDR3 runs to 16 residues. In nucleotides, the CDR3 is TGTGCCAGTAGTAAGCGGGGGGGCGGATCCAAAAACATTCAGTACTTC. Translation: CASSKRGGGSKNIQYF.

The CDR3 loop reads CASSRQGVNEQFF. DNA for the CDR3: TGTGCCAGCAGCCGACAGGGGGTAAATGAGCAGTTCTTC. The chain has TRBV2 and TRBJ2-1; 9 bases agree with TRBD1. Per germline, CDR1 SNHLY and CDR2 FYNNEI. V was pared by 6 bases and J by 7 bases, with 4 bases of the junction left unmatched. The CDR3 extends over 13 amino acids.

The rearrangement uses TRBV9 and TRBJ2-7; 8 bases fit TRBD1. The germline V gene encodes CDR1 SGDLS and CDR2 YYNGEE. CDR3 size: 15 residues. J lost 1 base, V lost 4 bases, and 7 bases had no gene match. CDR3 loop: CASSPTDRGSYEQYF. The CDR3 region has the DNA TGTGCCAGCAGCCCCACCGACAGGGGATCCTACGAGCAGTACTTC.

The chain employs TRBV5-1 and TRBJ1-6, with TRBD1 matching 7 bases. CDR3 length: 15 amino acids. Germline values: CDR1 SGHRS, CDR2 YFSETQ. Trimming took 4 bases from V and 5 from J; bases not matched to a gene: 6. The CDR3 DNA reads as TGCGCCAGCAGCCCGACCGGGACAGATAATTCACCCCTCCACTTT. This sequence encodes CASSPTGTDNSPLHF.

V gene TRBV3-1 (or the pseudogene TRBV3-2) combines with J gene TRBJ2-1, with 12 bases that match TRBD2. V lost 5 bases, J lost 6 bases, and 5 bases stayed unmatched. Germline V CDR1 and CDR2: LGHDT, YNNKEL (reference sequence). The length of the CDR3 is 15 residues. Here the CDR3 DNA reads TGTGCCAGCAGCTCACTAGCGGGGGGAGTCAATGAGCAGTTCTTC. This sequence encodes CASSSLAGGVNEQFF.

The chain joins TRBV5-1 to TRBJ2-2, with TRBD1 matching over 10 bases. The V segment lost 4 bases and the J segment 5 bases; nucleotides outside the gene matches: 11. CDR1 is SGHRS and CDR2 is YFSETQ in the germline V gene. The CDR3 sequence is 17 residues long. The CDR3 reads CASSLKSGTGDTGELFF. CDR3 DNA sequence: TGCGCCAGCAGCCTCAAGTCCGGGACAGGGGATACCGGGGAGCTGTTTTTT.

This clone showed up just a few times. CDR3 sequence: CASSQVNRGDTQYF. The CDR3 coding sequence is TGTGCCAGCAGCCAAGTGAACAGGGGAGATACGCAGTATTTT. V and J are TRBV3-1 (or the pseudogene TRBV3-2) and TRBJ2-3; 7 nucleotides agree with TRBD1. The germline CDR1 and CDR2 sequences are LGHDT and YNNKEL (reference sequence). The CDR3 length is 14 residues. Unmatched junction bases numbered 3, after V lost 1 base and J lost 5 bases.

This chain's CDR3 is CASSPQGAWTEAFF. The CDR3 nucleotides are TGTGCCAGCAGTCCACAGGGGGCGTGGACTGAAGCTTTCTTT. The chain uses TRBV27 and TRBJ1-1, with 9 bases lining up with TRBD1. Germline CDR1 reads MNHEY; CDR2 reads SMNVEV (reference sequence). Germline trimming cut 5 bases from V and 5 bases from J; bases unmatched to any gene: 6. This CDR3 comprises 14 residues.

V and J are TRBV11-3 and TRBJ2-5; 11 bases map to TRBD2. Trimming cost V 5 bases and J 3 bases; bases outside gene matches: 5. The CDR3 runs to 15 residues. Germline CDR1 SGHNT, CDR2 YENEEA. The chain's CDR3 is CASSSGTSGKETQYF. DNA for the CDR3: TGTGCCAGCAGCAGCGGGACTAGCGGAAAAGAGACCCAGTACTTC. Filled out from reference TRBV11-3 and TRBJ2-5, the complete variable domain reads EAGVVQSPRYKIIEKKQPVAFWCNPISGHNTLYWYLQNLGQGPELLIRYENEEAVDDSQLPKDRFSAERLKGVDSTLKIQPAELGDSAVYLCASSSGTSGKETQYFGPGTRLLVL.

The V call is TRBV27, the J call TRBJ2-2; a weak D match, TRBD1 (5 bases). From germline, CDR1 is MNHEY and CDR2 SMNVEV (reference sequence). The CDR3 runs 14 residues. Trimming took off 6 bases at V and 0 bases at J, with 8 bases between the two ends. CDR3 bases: TGTGCCAGCAGCCTGGACACGAACACCGGGGAGCTGTTTTTT. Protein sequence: CASSLDTNTGELFF.

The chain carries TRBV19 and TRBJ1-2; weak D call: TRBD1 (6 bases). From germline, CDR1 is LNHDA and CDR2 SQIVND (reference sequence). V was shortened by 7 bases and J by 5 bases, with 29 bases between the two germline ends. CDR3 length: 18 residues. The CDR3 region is CASNEVPGTPASVYGYTF. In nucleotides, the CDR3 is TGTGCCAGTAATGAGGTTCCCGGGACACCGGCATCGGTTTATGGCTACACCTTC.

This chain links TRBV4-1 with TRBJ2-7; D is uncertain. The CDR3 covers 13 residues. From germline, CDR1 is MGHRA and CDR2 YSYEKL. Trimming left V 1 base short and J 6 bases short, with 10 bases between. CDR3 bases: TGCGCCAGCAGCCAAGTAAACAGTGGCGAGCAGTACTTC. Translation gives CASSQVNSGEQYF.

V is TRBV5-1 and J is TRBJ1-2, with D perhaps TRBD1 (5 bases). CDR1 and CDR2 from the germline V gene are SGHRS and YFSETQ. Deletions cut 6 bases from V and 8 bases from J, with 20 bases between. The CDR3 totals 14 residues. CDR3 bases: TGCGCCAGCACCGAGACTGACAGAGGTCGGGGCTACACCTTC. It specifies CASTETDRGRGYTF.

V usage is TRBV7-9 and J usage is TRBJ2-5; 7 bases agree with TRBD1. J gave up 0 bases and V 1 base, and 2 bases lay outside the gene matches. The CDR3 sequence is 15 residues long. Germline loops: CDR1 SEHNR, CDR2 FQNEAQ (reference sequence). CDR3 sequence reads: CASSLGRGYQETQYF. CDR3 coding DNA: TGTGCCAGCAGCTTAGGCAGGGGGTACCAAGAGACCCAGTACTTC.